In its sample, the clone carrying this T cell receptor beta chain was seen once. Antigen unknown. TCRdb keeps only in-frame clones here, not all; method: immunoSEQ multiplex PCR. Among over 110,000 clones listed, 84% were seen once. These data come from a study of cytomegalovirus exposure and HLA in healthy donors. Whole-study results and caveats: Among the CMV-associated chains, three were confirmed in vitro as specific for CMV antigens. The listing of 150 or so TCR beta chains classed them as cytomegalovirus-associated. The classifier reportedly diagnosed cytomegalovirus status with high specificity and sensitivity.

Sample: PBMCs. The source of this sequence is a woman in her 30s in good health and CMV-seronegative.

The CDR3 nucleotides read TGTGCCAGCAGTGGGGACAGGGGGTATCAGCCCCAGCATTTT. It yields the protein CASSGDRGYQPQHF. The V call is TRBV6-1, the J call TRBJ1-5; 11 bases map to TRBD1. The CDR3 consists of 14 residues. Germline-derived CDR1 and CDR2 are MNHNS and SASEGT. The V and J ends lost 4 bases and 5 bases, in that order; junction bases with no gene match: 1.